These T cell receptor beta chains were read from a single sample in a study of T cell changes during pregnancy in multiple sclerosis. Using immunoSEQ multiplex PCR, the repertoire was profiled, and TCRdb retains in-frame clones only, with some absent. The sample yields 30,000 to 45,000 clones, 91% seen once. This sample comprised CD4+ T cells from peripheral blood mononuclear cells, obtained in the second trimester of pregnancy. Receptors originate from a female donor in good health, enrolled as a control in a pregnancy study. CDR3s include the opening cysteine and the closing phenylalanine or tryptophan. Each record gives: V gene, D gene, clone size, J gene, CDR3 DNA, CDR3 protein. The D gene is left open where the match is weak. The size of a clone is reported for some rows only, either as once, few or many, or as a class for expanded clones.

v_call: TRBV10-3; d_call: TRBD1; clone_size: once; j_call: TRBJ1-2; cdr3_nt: TGTGCCATCAGAGGGACAGGGTATGGCTACACCTTC; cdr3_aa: CAIRGTGYGYTF
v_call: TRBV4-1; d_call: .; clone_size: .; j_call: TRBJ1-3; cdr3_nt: TGCGCCAGCAGCCAAGATGCGCAAGCGGGAACGAGAGGAAACACCATATATTTT; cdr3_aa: CASSQDAQAGTRGNTIYF
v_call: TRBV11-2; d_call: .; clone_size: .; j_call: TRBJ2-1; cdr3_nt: TGTGCCAGCAGCCCGGGATTCTCCTACAATGAGCAGTTCTTC; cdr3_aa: CASSPGFSYNEQFF
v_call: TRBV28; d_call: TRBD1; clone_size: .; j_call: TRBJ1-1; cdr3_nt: TGTGCCAGCAGTAGGTTTGGGACAGGGGGCTCCTCTGAAGCTTTCTTT; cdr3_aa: CASSRFGTGGSSEAFF
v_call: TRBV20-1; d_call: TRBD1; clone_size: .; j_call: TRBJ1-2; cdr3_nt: TGCAGTGCTCCGACAGGGACTGGCTACACCTTC; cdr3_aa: CSAPTGTGYTF
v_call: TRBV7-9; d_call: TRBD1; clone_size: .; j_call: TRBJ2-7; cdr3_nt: TGTGCCAGCAGCGCCCGGACAGGGAACTACGAGCAGTACTTC; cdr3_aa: CASSARTGNYEQYF
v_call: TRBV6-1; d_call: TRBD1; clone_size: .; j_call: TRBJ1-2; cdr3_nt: TGTGCCAGCAGTGATCAACAGGGGGCCAACTATGGCTACACCTTC; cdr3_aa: CASSDQQGANYGYTF
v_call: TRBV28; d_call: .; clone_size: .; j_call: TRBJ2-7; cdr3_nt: TGTGCCAGCAGTTTGGCAGGTTACGAGCAGTACTTC; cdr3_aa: CASSLAGYEQYF
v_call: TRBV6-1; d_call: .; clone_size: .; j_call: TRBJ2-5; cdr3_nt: TGTGCCAGCAGTGAGGTCGGGAGTACAGAGACCCAGTACTTC; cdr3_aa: CASSEVGSTETQYF
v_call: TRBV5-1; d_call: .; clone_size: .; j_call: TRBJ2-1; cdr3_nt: TGCGCCAGCAGCTTGGGTCCCGGTCTAAGCTCCTACAATGAGCAGTTCTTC; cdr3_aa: CASSLGPGLSSYNEQFF
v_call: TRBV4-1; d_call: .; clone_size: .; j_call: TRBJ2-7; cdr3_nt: TGCGCCAGCAGCCCGTTCTTCGGACAGCGACCTACTCGGTACGAGCAGTACTTC; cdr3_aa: CASSPFFGQRPTRYEQYF
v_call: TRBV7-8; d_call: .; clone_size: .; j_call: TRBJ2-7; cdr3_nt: TGTGCCAGCAGCTTAACGCGGGCGCCCGGGGAGTACTTC; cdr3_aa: CASSLTRAPGEYF
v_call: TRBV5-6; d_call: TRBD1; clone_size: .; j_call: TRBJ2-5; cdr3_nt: TGTGCCAGCAGCGTACAGGGGGAGGAGACCCAGTACTTC; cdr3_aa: CASSVQGEETQYF
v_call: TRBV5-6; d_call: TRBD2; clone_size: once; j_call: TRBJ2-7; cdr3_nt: TGTGCCAGCAGCTTGGCGTCTAGCGGGAGCGAGCAGTACTTC; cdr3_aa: CASSLASSGSEQYF
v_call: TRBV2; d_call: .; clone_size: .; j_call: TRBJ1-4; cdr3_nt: TGTGCCAGCACTCAAGATCAACTATCTCGAAAACTGTTTTTT; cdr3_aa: CASTQDQLSRKLFF
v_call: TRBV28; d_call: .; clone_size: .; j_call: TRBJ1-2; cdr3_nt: TGTGCCAGCAGTTTACAGGGGAACTATGGCTACACCTTC; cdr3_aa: CASSLQGNYGYTF
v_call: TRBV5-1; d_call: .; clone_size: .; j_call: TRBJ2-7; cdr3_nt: TGCGCCAGCAGCCCGTGGCGGGTTGACGAGCAGTACTTC; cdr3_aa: CASSPWRVDEQYF
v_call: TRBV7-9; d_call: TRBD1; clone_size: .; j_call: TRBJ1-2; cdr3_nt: TGTGCCAGCAGCGTGCAGGGGGCGCACTATGGCTACACCTTC; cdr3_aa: CASSVQGAHYGYTF
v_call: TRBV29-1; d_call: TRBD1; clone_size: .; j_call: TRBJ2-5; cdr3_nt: TGCAGCGTTAAACAGGGGGCTCAAGAGACCCAGTACTTC; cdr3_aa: CSVKQGAQETQYF
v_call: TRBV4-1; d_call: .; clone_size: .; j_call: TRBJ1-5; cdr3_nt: TGCGCCAGCAGCCAAGAACTATCCTGGGGCAATCAGCCCCAGCATTTT; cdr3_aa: CASSQELSWGNQPQHF
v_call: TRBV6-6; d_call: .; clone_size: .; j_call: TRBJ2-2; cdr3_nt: TGTGCCAGCAGGCAGGGGTTTGGCGGGGAGCTGTTTTTT; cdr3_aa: CASRQGFGGELFF
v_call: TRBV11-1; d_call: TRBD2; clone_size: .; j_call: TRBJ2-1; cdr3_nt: TGTGCCAGCAGCTTATTTGTAGGGACTAGTTCCAATGAGCAGTTCTTC; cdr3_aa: CASSLFVGTSSNEQFF
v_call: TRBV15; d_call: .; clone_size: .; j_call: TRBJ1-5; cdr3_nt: TGTGCCACCAGCAGAGTCTTGGGGCGCAATCAGCCCCAGCATTTT; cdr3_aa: CATSRVLGRNQPQHF
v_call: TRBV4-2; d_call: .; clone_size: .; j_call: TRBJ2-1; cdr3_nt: TGTGCCAGCAGCCAAGTCAAACTAGAGCGGAAGTTCCCCAATGAGCAGTTCTTC; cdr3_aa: CASSQVKLERKFPNEQFF
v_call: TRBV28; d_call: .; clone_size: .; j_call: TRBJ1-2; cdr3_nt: TGTGCCAGCAGTTTAGGAGGGCTTCGACTAACTAACTATGGCTACACCTTC; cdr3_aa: CASSLGGLRLTNYGYTF
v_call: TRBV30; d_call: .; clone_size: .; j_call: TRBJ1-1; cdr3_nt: TGTGCCTGGAGACCCAGGGGTACGGACACTGAAGCTTTCTTT; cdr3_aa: CAWRPRGTDTEAFF
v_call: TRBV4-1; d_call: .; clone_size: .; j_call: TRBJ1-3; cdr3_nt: TGCGCCAGCAGCCAAGCCCCCGGGGGTGCTGGAAACACCATATATTTT; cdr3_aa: CASSQAPGGAGNTIYF
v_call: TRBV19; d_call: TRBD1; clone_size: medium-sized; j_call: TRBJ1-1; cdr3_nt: TGTGCCAGTAGTCGGGACAGGGTGAACACTGAAGCTTTCTTT; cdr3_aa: CASSRDRVNTEAFF
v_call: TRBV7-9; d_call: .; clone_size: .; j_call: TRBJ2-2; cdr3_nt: TGTGCCAGCAGCTTGTTACAGGGTTTTAACACCGGGGAGCTGTTTTTT; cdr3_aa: CASSLLQGFNTGELFF
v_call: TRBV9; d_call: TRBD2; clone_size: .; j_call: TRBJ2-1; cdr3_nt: TGTGCCAGCAGCTATTATCCTAGCGGGAGTTTCAATGAGCAGTTCTTC; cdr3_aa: CASSYYPSGSFNEQFF
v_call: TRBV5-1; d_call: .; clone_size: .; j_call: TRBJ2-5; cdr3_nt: TGCGCCAGCAGCTTGGGGGACGGGGGCCAAGAGACCCAGTACTTC; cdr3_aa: CASSLGDGGQETQYF
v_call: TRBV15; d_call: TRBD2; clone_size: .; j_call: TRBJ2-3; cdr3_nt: TGTGCCACCAGCAAGGGAGGGATGGCAGATACGCAGTATTTT; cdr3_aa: CATSKGGMADTQYF
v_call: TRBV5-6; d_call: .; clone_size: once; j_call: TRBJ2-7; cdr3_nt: TGTGCCAGCAGCTCGATAGACAGCCACGAGCAGTACTTC; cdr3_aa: CASSSIDSHEQYF
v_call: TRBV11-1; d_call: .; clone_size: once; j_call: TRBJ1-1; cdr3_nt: TGTGCCAGCAGCTACAACAGGGCTGACACTGAAGCTTTCTTT; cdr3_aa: CASSYNRADTEAFF
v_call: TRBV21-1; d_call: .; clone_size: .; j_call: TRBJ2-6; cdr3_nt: TGTGCCAGCAGCAAAGTGGAGGCAGGCCCCTCTGGGGCCAACGTCCTGACTTTC; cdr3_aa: CASSKVEAGPSGANVLTF
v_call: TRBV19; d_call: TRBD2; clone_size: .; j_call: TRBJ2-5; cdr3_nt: TGTGCCAGTAGTACTGCTAGCGGGAGTCAGACCCAGTACTTC; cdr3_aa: CASSTASGSQTQYF
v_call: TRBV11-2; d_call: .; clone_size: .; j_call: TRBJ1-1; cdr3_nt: TGTGCCAGCAGCTTCCAGAACACTGAAGCTTTCTTT; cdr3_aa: CASSFQNTEAFF
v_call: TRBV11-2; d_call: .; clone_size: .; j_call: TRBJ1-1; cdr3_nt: TGTGCCAGCAGCTTAGATCATGCGGCGAACACTGAAGCTTTCTTT; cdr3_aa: CASSLDHAANTEAFF